This T cell receptor beta chain was recovered during a study of ipilimumab plus nivolumab after autologous stem cell transplantation. Study-wide background: A median of 8 nivolumab and 4 or 5 ipilimumab doses were given. Both relapsed and primary refractory DLBCL were included. Study-wide points: Per the authors, repertoire, Treg and microbiota data justify further study.

Starting 14 to 28 days after autologous transplant, ipilimumab 1 mg/kg was given. This CDR3 is 16 amino acids long. V shed 3 bases, J shed 3 bases, and the junction held 9 bases outside the gene matches. Germline V CDR1 and CDR2: LNHDA, SQIVND (reference sequence). Comment on this clone: No antigen is known for it.

Assay used: immunoSEQ multiplex PCR; TCRdb lists only in-frame clones, some missing. This table has around 16,000 clones, 80% to 90% appearing once. The chain links TRBV19 to TRBJ1-1; 8 bases agree with TRBD1. The sample was PBMCs, taken in a trial of ipilimumab plus nivolumab as post-transplant consolidation. The clonotype comes from a male donor with diffuse large B-cell lymphoma. The DNA of the CDR3 is TGTGCCAGTAGTATTAGTGGGACAGGCGTTTACACTGAAGCTTTCTTT. This translates into CASSISGTGVYTEAFF.